The clone carrying this T cell receptor (beta chain) was seen a handful of times. No antigen is known for it. The CDR3 totals 13 residues. V lost 2 bases and J 1 base, leaving 6 bases between the germline ends. Per germline, CDR1 SGHVS and CDR2 FQNEAQ. The PCR contained 60 Vbeta and 13 Jbeta primers. The table came from immunoSEQ multiplex PCR; TCRdb's copy has only in-frame clones and leaves some out. The repertoire holds about 150,000 clones, with about 75% as singletons. The sample belongs to a study of cytomegalovirus exposure and HLA in healthy donors. The study's findings and limits: Analysis performed later found roughly 17,000 TCR beta sequences associated with HLA alleles at 0.05 false discovery rate. An Asian-associated ancestry cluster reportedly showed fewer N-insertions than the approximately 690-donor mean in a later analysis. Later work found most CMV-associated TCR beta chains apparently HLA-restricted.

The sample consisted of PBMCs. The TCR originated in a woman aged 25 to 45 in good health and CMV-seronegative. The chain combines TRBV7-8 with TRBJ2-7; D ambiguous. As DNA, the CDR3 is TGTGCCAGCAGCTTACAGGTTTCCTACGAGCAGTACTTC. This encodes CASSLQVSYEQYF.